Shown below are 24 T cell receptor beta chains from a single sample sequenced in a study of blood T cell repertoires in COVID-19. Assay: immunoSEQ multiplex PCR; the TCRdb copy retains only in-frame clones and omits some. The data show more than 250,000 clones, around 90% seen once. The sample was peripheral blood. The receptors stem from a man aged 18 to 29 who had recovered from COVID-19.

This clone was counted a single time. In DNA, the CDR3 is TGTGCCAGCAGCCAATACAGGTCCCCCACTGAAGCTTTCTTT. It specifies CASSQYRSPTEAFF. This sequence joins TRBV3-1 (or the pseudogene TRBV3-2) and TRBJ1-1, with D perhaps TRBD1 (5 bases). Germline V gene data show CDR1 as LGHDT and CDR2 as YNNKEL (reference sequence). The germline V and J ends were trimmed by 2 bases and 4 bases, with 11 bases remaining between them. The CDR3 runs 14 residues.

This clone came up once. The sample holds other DNA sequences that translate to the same CDR3. CDR3 loop: CATSRGGGTYEQYF. DNA of the CDR3: TGTGCCACCAGCAGAGGGGGGGGGACCTACGAGCAGTACTTC. This chain links TRBV15 with TRBJ2-7; 7 nucleotides agree with TRBD2. J gave up 2 bases and V 1 base, and 2 bases lay outside the gene matches. Looked up from germline, CDR1 is LNHNV and CDR2 is YYDKDF (reference sequence). The CDR3 is 14 amino acids.

V is TRBV6-2 or TRBV6-3 and J is TRBJ2-7, with TRBD1 identical over 7 bases. CDR1 and CDR2 from the germline V gene are MNHEY and SVGEGT. Trimming took 4 bases from V and 3 from J; bases not matched to a gene: 9. The CDR3 is made up of 15 amino acids. The CDR3 here is CASSFTGVSNYEQYF. The CDR3 nucleotides read TGTGCCAGCAGTTTCACAGGGGTCTCCAACTACGAGCAGTACTTC.

The V and J genes are TRBV7-2 and TRBJ1-2; possibly TRBD1 for D (5 bases). The CDR3 is made up of 13 amino acids. CDR1 is SGHTA and CDR2 is FQGNSA in the germline V gene. The ends were cut back, 5 bases at V and 4 bases at J, with 11 bases in the middle. The CDR3 here is CASSGRDGYGYTF. CDR3 nucleotides: TGTGCCAGCAGCGGCAGGGATGGCTATGGCTACACCTTC.

On this clone itself: This CDR3 is also generated by other DNA sequences in the sample. V usage is TRBV7-3 and J usage is TRBJ2-1; the D is unclear. V was trimmed by 1 base and J by 0 bases, leaving 7 bases between them. CDR1 and CDR2 from the germline V gene are SGHTA and FQGTGA. The CDR3 length is 15 residues. This CDR3 reads CASSLSGSSYNEQFF. The DNA of the CDR3 is TGTGCCAGCAGCTTAAGCGGCAGCTCCTACAATGAGCAGTTCTTC.

The chain has TRBV6-1 and TRBJ2-1; D is undetermined. The V end lost 1 base, the J end lost 0 bases, and 7 bases lay between the germline ends. From germline, CDR1 is MNHNS and CDR2 SASEGT. The length of the CDR3 is 15 residues. The CDR3 DNA sequence: TGTGCCAGCAGTGAAGATCCGAGCTCCTACAATGAGCAGTTCTTC. Residues: CASSEDPSSYNEQFF.

This rearrangement joins TRBV18 to TRBJ2-7; 8 bases agree with TRBD1. The trim removed 0 bases at V and 2 bases at J, leaving 0 bases unmatched. This CDR3 region has 14 residues. Germline CDR1 KGHSH, CDR2 LQKENI. In DNA form, the CDR3 reads TGTGCCAGCTCACCACCGACAGGGGCCTACGAGCAGTACTTC. Translation: CASSPPTGAYEQYF.

The chain has TRBV7-9 and TRBJ2-3; TRBD2 aligns across 9 bases. The CDR3 length is 15 residues. V was clipped by 1 base and J by 5 bases; unmatched bases: 4. In germline, CDR1 is SEHNR, CDR2 FQNEAQ (reference sequence). The DNA for the CDR3 is TGTGCCAGCAGCTTAGATGCGGGGGGGCTAGATACGCAGTATTTT. It specifies CASSLDAGGLDTQYF. The full variable domain, completed using reference TRBV7-9 and TRBJ2-3, is DTGVSQNPRHKITKRGQNVTFRCDPISEHNRLYWYRQTLGQGPEFLTYFQNEAQLEKSRLLSDRFSAERPKGSFSTLEIQRTEQGDSAMYLCASSLDAGGLDTQYFGPGTRLTVL.

The chain links TRBV29-1 to TRBJ1-4, with D perhaps TRBD1 (6 bases). V dropped 3 bases and J dropped 5 bases, with 16 bases sitting between them. The CDR3 consists of 15 residues. In germline, CDR1 is SQVTM, CDR2 ANQGSEA. The CDR3: CSVELWGGRNEKLFF. As DNA, the CDR3 is TGCAGCGTTGAGTTATGGGGGGGCCGGAATGAAAAACTGTTTTTT.

V and J are TRBV10-1 and TRBJ2-3, with no clear D. The CDR3 consists of 13 residues. Trimming pared 0 bases from V and 1 base from J, leaving 2 bases between. Germline V CDR1 and CDR2: WNHNN, SYGVQD (reference sequence). This CDR3 reads CASSESGTDTQYF. In DNA, the CDR3 is TGCGCCAGCAGTGAGTCCGGCACAGATACGCAGTATTTT.

J is TRBJ2-7 and V is TRBV3-1 (or the pseudogene TRBV3-2); 7 positions match TRBD2. This CDR3 region has 17 residues. V shed 3 bases and J 2 bases; nucleotides not matched to a gene: 13. Germline V gene data show CDR1 as LGHDT and CDR2 as YNNKEL (reference sequence). CDR3: CASSQRRASGKTYEQYF. The CDR3 DNA follows: TGTGCCAGCAGCCAGAGAAGGGCCAGCGGGAAAACCTACGAGCAGTACTTC.

Of note for this clone: Its ends do not fully match the called genes, so a read error is possible. V is TRBV6-2 or TRBV6-3 and J is TRBJ2-7; 10 bases align to TRBD1. Germline CDR1 MNHEY, CDR2 SVGEGT. The CDR3 contains 15 residues. In DNA form, the CDR3 reads TGCGCCAGCAGTGACCGGGACAGGGGCGTCGGCGAGCAGTACTTC. It codes for CASSDRDRGVGEQYF.

The chain has TRBV3-1 (or the pseudogene TRBV3-2) and TRBJ1-5, with 8 positions matching TRBD1. Losses at the gene ends were 0 bases for V and 6 bases for J; bases not matched to a gene: 7. Germline lookup yields CDR1 LGHDT and CDR2 YNNKEL (reference sequence). The CDR3 runs to 16 residues. The CDR3 region has the DNA TGTGCCAGCAGCCAAGATCCAGGGGGCCTTGGTCAGCCCCAGCATTTT. This encodes CASSQDPGGLGQPQHF.

This clone showed up just once. The genes are TRBV7-2 and TRBJ2-2; 11 nucleotides agree with TRBD1. The length of the CDR3 is 14 residues. The trim removed 5 bases at V and 6 bases at J, leaving 2 bases unmatched. CDR1 and CDR2 from the germline V gene are SGHTA and FQGNSA. CDR3 nucleotides: TGTGCCAGCAGCGAGGGACAGGGGGCCGGGGAGCTGTTTTTT. This gives the protein CASSEGQGAGELFF.

This clone was counted a single time. The rearrangement uses TRBV19 and TRBJ2-3; D is perhaps TRBD1 (6 bases). The CDR3 totals 16 residues. Germline CDR1 is LNHDA and CDR2 is SQIVND (reference sequence). Trimming left V 5 bases short and J 5 bases short, with 20 bases between. CDR3 residues: CASSETGTTYRDTQYF. Written as DNA, the CDR3 is TGTGCCAGTAGTGAAACCGGGACAACTTACAGAGATACGCAGTATTTT.

The chain carries TRBV15 and TRBJ1-2; 9 bases map to TRBD1. The CDR3 is made up of 16 amino acids. CDR1 is LNHNV, CDR2 YYDKDF, per germline (reference sequence). V lost 0 bases to trimming and J lost 8 bases; unmatched junction nucleotides: 10. CDR3 loop: CATSRDHGTGRSGYTF. CDR3 nucleotide sequence: TGTGCCACCAGCAGAGATCACGGGACAGGGAGGTCGGGCTACACCTTC. The whole variable domain, filled in from reference TRBV15 and TRBJ1-2, reads DAMVIQNPRYQVTQFGKPVTLSCSQTLNHNVMYWYQQKSSQAPKLLFHYYDKDFNNEADTPDNFQSRRPNTSFCFLDIRSPGLGDTAMYLCATSRDHGTGRSGYTFGSGTRLTVV.

The V gene is TRBV25-1, the J gene TRBJ2-1; possibly TRBD2 for D (7 bases). V was clipped by 0 bases and J by 9 bases, with 12 bases between them. This CDR3 is built from 14 residues. The germline gives CDR1 MGHDK, CDR2 SYGVNS. The CDR3 region has the DNA TGTGCCAGCAGTGAATATCGGGGGGCCGGTGAGCAGTTCTTC. As protein: CASSEYRGAGEQFF.

The rearrangement joins TRBV5-1 to TRBJ2-7, with 9 positions matching TRBD2. This CDR3 has 15 residues. Germline V CDR1 and CDR2: SGHRS, YFSETQ. With V trimmed by 5 bases and J by 2 bases, 8 bases remained unmatched. The CDR3 DNA reads TGCGCCAGCAGGATAGTAGCGGGAGCGACCTACGAGCAGTACTTC. Its protein product is CASRIVAGATYEQYF.

This chain uses TRBV6-5 with TRBJ1-2; tentatively, D is TRBD1 (6 bases). The CDR3 sequence is 13 residues long. Germline-derived CDR1 and CDR2 are MNHEY and SVGAGI. V was pared by 0 bases and J by 8 bases, with 10 bases between. CDR3 sequence reads: CASSYSYRVGYTF. DNA of the CDR3: TGTGCCAGCAGTTACTCGTACAGGGTAGGCTACACCTTC.

J is TRBJ2-5 and V is TRBV5-1; D unresolved. The CDR3 is made up of 14 amino acids. Trimming cost V 3 bases and J 3 bases, with 12 bases left between them. The germline gives CDR1 SGHRS, CDR2 YFSETQ. The CDR3 nucleotides read TGCGCCAGCAGCTCGCAGACTGTAAAAGAGACCCAGTACTTC. Its translation is CASSSQTVKETQYF.

The V call is TRBV7-8, the J call TRBJ1-1, with a weak D call TRBD1 (5 bases). Germline CDR1 and CDR2: SGHVS and FQNEAQ. The CDR3 contains 15 residues. V was pared by 4 bases and J by 1 base, with 13 bases between. The CDR3: CASSSAAGKNTEAFF. As DNA, the CDR3 is TGTGCCAGCAGCTCCGCGGCAGGGAAGAACACTGAAGCTTTCTTT. Using reference TRBV7-8 and TRBJ1-1 for the parts outside the CDR3, the full variable domain is GAGVSQSPRYKVAKRGQDVALRCDPISGHVSLFWYQQALGQGPEFLTYFQNEAQLDKSGLPSDRFFAERPEGSVSTLKIQRTQQEDSAVYLCASSSAAGKNTEAFFGQGTRLTVV.

V is TRBV7-2 and J is TRBJ1-5; D gene unclear. Per the germline V gene, CDR1 is SGHTA and CDR2 is FQGNSA. This CDR3 has 15 residues. V was cut by 2 bases and J by 0 bases, with 8 bases left in between. The CDR3 DNA sequence: TGTGCCAGCAGCTTAATGTACAATAGCAATCAGCCCCAGCATTTT. It translates to CASSLMYNSNQPQHF.

The V call is TRBV6-5, the J call TRBJ1-1; D not resolved. The CDR3 covers 13 residues. The germline gives CDR1 MNHEY, CDR2 SVGAGI. With 6 bases removed from V and 4 bases from J, the gap between germline ends came to 12 bases. CDR3 sequence: CASRKTVRTEAFF. The CDR3 DNA reads as TGTGCCAGCAGGAAAACGGTACGCACTGAAGCTTTCTTT.

This clone occurred once. The gene calls are TRBV4-1 and TRBJ2-5, with D tentatively TRBD1 (5 bases). Germline CDR1 reads MGHRA; CDR2 reads YSYEKL. Trimming removed 2 bases at V and 5 bases at J, with 9 bases between. This CDR3 is built from 13 residues. The CDR3 here is CASSQFYRETQYF. The CDR3 DNA follows: TGCGCCAGCAGCCAATTTTACAGGGAGACCCAGTACTTC.